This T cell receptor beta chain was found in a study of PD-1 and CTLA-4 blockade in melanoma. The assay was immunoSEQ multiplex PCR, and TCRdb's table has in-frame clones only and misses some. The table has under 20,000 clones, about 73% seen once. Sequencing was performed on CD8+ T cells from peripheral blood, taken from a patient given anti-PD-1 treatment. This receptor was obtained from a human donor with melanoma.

This chain's CDR3 is CASSSGQGIYGYTF. CDR3 DNA: TGCGCCAGCAGCTCCGGACAGGGGATCTATGGCTACACCTTC. The chain carries TRBV5-1 and TRBJ1-2, with 9 bases lining up with TRBD1. The CDR3 has 14 amino acids. Trimming removed 3 bases from V and 4 bases from J; junction bases left unmatched: 4. Germline V CDR1 and CDR2: SGHRS, YFSETQ.